The 6 T cell receptor beta chains given below trace back to one sample, sequenced in a study of T cell responses to AZD1222 COVID-19 vaccine. The data were produced by immunoSEQ multiplex PCR, yet TCRdb's version contains in-frame clones alone and is incomplete. The sample consists of under 130,000 clones, around 90% of them appearing once. This sample comprised peripheral blood, obtained on day 0 of AZD1222 vaccination. The receptors were gathered from an adult in good health.

The genes are TRBV7-6 and TRBJ2-7; TRBD2 matches 8 bases. This CDR3 spans 15 amino acids. Germline CDR1 reads SGHVS; CDR2 reads FNYEAQ. With 5 bases clipped from V and 4 bases from J, the junction kept 10 bases outside the gene matches. This CDR3 is CASSAHRGGSYEQYF. CDR3 coding DNA: TGTGCCAGCAGCGCCCACCGCGGGGGGTCGTACGAGCAGTACTTC.

V usage is TRBV3-1 (or the pseudogene TRBV3-2) and J usage is TRBJ1-3, with 8 bases aligning to TRBD1. This CDR3 has 16 amino acids. Per the germline V gene, CDR1 is LGHDT and CDR2 is YNNKEL (reference sequence). Unmatched junction bases numbered 6, after V lost 2 bases and J lost 3 bases. CDR3 sequence: CASSQNPGGSGNTIYF. The CDR3 coding sequence is TGTGCCAGCAGCCAAAACCCAGGGGGCAGTGGAAACACCATATATTTT.

The chain combines TRBV6-5 with TRBJ2-5; TRBD1 aligns across 9 bases. Looked up from germline, CDR1 is MNHEY and CDR2 is SVGAGI. This CDR3 spans 15 amino acids. V lost 5 bases and J lost 7; bases outside the gene matches: 11. CDR3 loop: CASSLTQGASRTQYF. CDR3 coding DNA: TGTGCCAGCAGTCTCACACAGGGGGCATCGAGGACCCAGTACTTC.

At least ten counts were recorded for this clone. The chain combines TRBV27 with TRBJ2-1; 7 nucleotides align to TRBD1. The CDR3 runs 18 residues. Germline lookup yields CDR1 MNHEY and CDR2 SMNVEV (reference sequence). Losses at the gene ends were 3 bases for V and 8 bases for J; bases not matched to a gene: 19. The DNA of the CDR3 is TGTGCCAGCAGTTTTGTGTCCTCTGCTCAGGGGGTCAGCTATGAGCAGTTCTTC. Its translation: CASSFVSSAQGVSYEQFF.

The V call is TRBV12-3 or TRBV12-4, the J call TRBJ2-7; D remains unclear. This CDR3 region has 13 residues. Trimming stripped 2 bases from V and 2 bases from J, with 7 bases between. Here the CDR3 DNA reads TGTGCCAGCAGTTTAAGGCCCACCTACGAGCAGTACTTC. This codes for CASSLRPTYEQYF.

This CDR3 is CASSLQVAGGNEQFF. CDR3 nucleotide sequence: TGTGCCAGCAGCCTCCAGGTAGCGGGGGGGAATGAGCAGTTCTTC. V gene TRBV11-1 combines with J gene TRBJ2-1, with 11 positions matching TRBD2. The CDR3 length is 15 residues. Germline V lookup: CDR1 SGHAT, CDR2 FQDESV (reference sequence). Germline trimming cut 5 bases from V and 7 bases from J; bases unmatched to any gene: 7.